This TCR beta chain derives from a study of T cell responses to AZD1222 COVID-19 vaccine (dated by TCRdb to about 2021). Concerning the study at large: TCR sequencing was performed for fewer than 250 trial participants, of whom 200 to 220 were given two doses of AZD1222 and some 25 were given two doses of MenACWY control vaccine. Trial participants were enrolled by age into subgroups of 18-55, 56-69 and 70-plus years, and around 140, 26 and 57 TCR-sequenced participants, respectively, were included in these subgroups. Here is what the overall study found, with its caveats: Reportedly, close to half of the unique spike-specific TCRs recognized epitopes lying outside the regions that are mutated in the B.1.351 and B.1.1.7 variants. The 56-69-year group was small, and its depth increase did not reach significance, likely because of low power. Most participants were white British and females outnumbered males, and the authors suggested that clonal diversity may have been underestimated. Because no day 14 peak-response samples were available, the repertoires could be characterized only after the peak T cell response. Conclusions about previously exposed vaccinees are limited, since just a handful of AZD1222 recipients were seropositive for SARS-CoV-2 at baseline. The whole spike protein was spanned by vaccine-associated CD4 TCRs, and dominant responses were seen in regions 160-218 and 743-854. After two AZD1222 doses, both the breadth and the depth of spike-specific TCRs were significantly higher than at day 0 and than in MenACWY recipients.

The CDR3 regions of human TCRbeta chains were analyzed by immunosequencing. The paper's processing steps were these. Repertoire TCRs were checked for matches against a reference library of SARS-CoV-2-specific TCRs that had been generated using the MIRA antigen-specificity platform. Breadth was defined as the fraction of unique TCRs that were SARS-CoV-2-associated, and depth was defined as the fraction of total T cells that were SARS-CoV-2-associated. Using the MIRA data, each spike-specific TCR was mapped to the spike region that the TCR reacts to and placed in a CD4 or CD8 class. Log10-transformed breadth and depth values were compared by one-way ANOVA with Sidak's multiple comparisons tests. Entries here come from immuneACCESS through TCRdb and include only in-frame sequences with V and J called. Some clones fail to appear in such tables; in the studies checked, an unresolved V gene covers under half of the shortfall, and the cause of the remainder is unknown. V, J and clone size were drawn from that table, and D and trimming were deduced from the DNA. The sample has roughly 49,000 clones on record, about 91% of them singletons. The ten largest account for less than 3% of the sample.

About this clone: Its antigen target is currently unknown. Base qualities are not at hand, and no much larger clone is one base apart.

The germline V gene encodes CDR1 SGHNT and CDR2 YYREEE (reference sequence). The V and J ends are trimmed by 4 bases and 3 bases, leaving 19 bases between them. From its cysteine to its phenylalanine, the CDR3 spans 17 amino acids. Just CDR3 DNA is preserved here, 51 bases in frame from base 1. The time point tag for this specimen amounts to: about 28 days (+/-7) after the second vaccine dose. Because spike-specific TCR depth and breadth did not differ between the two schedules, AZD1222 recipients who got a second dose at roughly 4 weeks were pooled with those who got a second dose at roughly 12 weeks. The vaccinee samples were drawn from two UK trials, COV001 and COV002, one of which was a single-blind randomized controlled phase 2/3 trial testing AZD1222 (ChAdOx1 nCoV-19) in healthy adults. For TCRbeta chain sequencing, PBMC samples from trial participants were taken at day 0 and at day 28 after the second dose.

The receptor was derived from an adult who received the AZD1222 COVID-19 vaccine. In this chain, TRBV5-4 is recombined with TRBJ1-4, and TRBD1 may be the D gene, going by 6 matching bases. This specimen consisted of peripheral blood, obtained 28 days after the second AZD1222 dose. The CDR3 region reads CASSPGPGGAPNEKLFF. The DNA sequence is TGTGCCAGCAGCCCCGGCCCGGGGGGGGCCCCTAATGAAAAACTGTTTTTT.